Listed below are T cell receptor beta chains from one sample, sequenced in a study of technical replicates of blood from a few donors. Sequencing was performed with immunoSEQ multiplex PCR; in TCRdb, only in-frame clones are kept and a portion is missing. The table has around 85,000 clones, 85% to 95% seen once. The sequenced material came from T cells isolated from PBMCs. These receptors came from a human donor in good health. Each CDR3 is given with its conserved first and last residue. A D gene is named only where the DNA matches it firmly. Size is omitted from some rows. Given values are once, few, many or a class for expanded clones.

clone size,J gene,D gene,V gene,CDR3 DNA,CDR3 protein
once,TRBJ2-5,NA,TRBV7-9,TGTGCCAGCAGCCCCCACATGGGTGAATGGTCCGGGGAGACCCAGTACTTC,CASSPHMGEWSGETQYF
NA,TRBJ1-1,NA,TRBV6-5,TGTGCCAGCAGTTACTCGATTAGTTACACTGAAGCTTTCTTT,CASSYSISYTEAFF
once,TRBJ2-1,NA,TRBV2,TGTGCCAGCAGTGAGAGCAATGAGCAGTTCTTC,CASSESNEQFF
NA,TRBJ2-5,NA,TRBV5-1,TGCGCCAGCAGCTTGGGCGGGCGCCAAGAGACCCAGTACTTC,CASSLGGRQETQYF
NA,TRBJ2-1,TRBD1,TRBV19,TGTGCCAGTAGTATTAGAGGGCAGGGGGTATACAATGAGCAGTTCTTC,CASSIRGQGVYNEQFF
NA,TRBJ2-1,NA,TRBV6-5,TGTGCCAGCCTCGGGGAGCGATCGAGGAATGAGCAGTTCTTC,CASLGERSRNEQFF
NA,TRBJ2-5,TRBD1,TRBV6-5,TGTGCCAGCAGTTATAGGGGGCGCCGGGACCAAGAGACCCAGTACTTC,CASSYRGRRDQETQYF
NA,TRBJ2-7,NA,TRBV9,TGTGCCAGCAGCGTAGGAGCGGGCCACGAGCAGTACTTC,CASSVGAGHEQYF
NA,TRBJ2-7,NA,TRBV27,TGTGCCAGCAGCCCGGGACTCCCTTACGAGCAGTACTTC,CASSPGLPYEQYF
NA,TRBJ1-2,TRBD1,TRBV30,TGTGCCTGGAGTACAATAGGCGGGACAGGGGACAACTATGGCTACACCTTC,CAWSTIGGTGDNYGYTF
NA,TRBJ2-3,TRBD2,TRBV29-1,TGCAGCGACCAACTAGCGGGACGAGACGATACGCAGTATTTT,CSDQLAGRDDTQYF
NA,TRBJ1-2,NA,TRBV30,TGTGCCCGATACGGGATTCCCTATGGCTACACCTTC,CARYGIPYGYTF
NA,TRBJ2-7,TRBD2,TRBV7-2,TGTGCCAGCAGCTTAGGCGGGGGGTACTACGAGCAGTACTTC,CASSLGGGYYEQYF
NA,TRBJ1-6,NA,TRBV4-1,TGCGCCAGCAGCCTAGATACAGGGAAGGAGTTGGGTTCACCCCTCCACTTT,CASSLDTGKELGSPLHF
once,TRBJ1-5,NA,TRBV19,TGTGCCAGTAGTATAAATGGCAGGGGAAGAAGGCAGCCCCAGCATTTT,CASSINGRGRRQPQHF
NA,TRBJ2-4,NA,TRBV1,TGCACCAGCAGCCTTGCGGCGGAAGAAGCCAAAAACATTCAGTACTTC,CTSSLAAEEAKNIQYF
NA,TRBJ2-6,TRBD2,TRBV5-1,TGCGCCAGCAGCTTTAGGGGACTAGCGGGGGGCAATACCAAGTCTGGGGCCAACGTCCTGACTTTC,CASSFRGLAGGNTKSGANVLTF
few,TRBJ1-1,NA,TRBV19,TGTGCCAGTAGTTTCGTGAACACTGAAGCTTTCTTT,CASSFVNTEAFF
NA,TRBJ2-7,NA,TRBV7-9,TGTGCCAGCAGCCGTGAGAGTCCCGAGCAGTACTTC,CASSRESPEQYF
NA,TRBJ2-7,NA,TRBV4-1,TGCGCCAGCAGCCAAGATCGGCAGGGATGGGGCTACGAGCAGTACTTC,CASSQDRQGWGYEQYF
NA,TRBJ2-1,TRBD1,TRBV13,TGTGCCAGCAGCTCGGATGACAGGGGGAAGTTCTTC,CASSSDDRGKFF
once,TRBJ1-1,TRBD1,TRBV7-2,TGTGCCAGCAGCGGGACAGGGGGCACTGAAGCTTTCTTT,CASSGTGGTEAFF
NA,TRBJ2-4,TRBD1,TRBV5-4,TGTGCCAGCAGTTCTGGGGGACAGGGGCTAAACATTCAGTACTTC,CASSSGGQGLNIQYF
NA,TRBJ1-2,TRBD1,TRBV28,TGTGCCAGCAGTTTTCCCTCCCCATTGGGACAGGGGGCTTTTGGCTACACCTTC,CASSFPSPLGQGAFGYTF
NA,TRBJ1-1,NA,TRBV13,TGTGCCAGCAGCTGGAGGACTGAAGCTTTCTTT,CASSWRTEAFF
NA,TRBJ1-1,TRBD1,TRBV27,TGTGCCAGCAGTTGGGACAGTGGGGTAGGAGCTTTCTTT,CASSWDSGVGAFF
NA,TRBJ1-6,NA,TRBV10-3,TGTGCCATCAGGGACACTAATTCACCCCTCCACTTT,CAIRDTNSPLHF